These T cell receptor beta chains were read from a single sample in a study of cytomegalovirus exposure and HLA in healthy donors. Repertoires were generated with immunoSEQ multiplex PCR, while TCRdb's copy carries only in-frame clones and drops some. This repertoire shows approximately 120,000 clones, about four fifths found once; its top ten account for 3.6%. The sequenced sample was PBMCs. These TCRs come from a middle-aged man in good health and CMV-seronegative. CDR3s include the opening cysteine and the closing phenylalanine or tryptophan. Each record gives: V gene, D gene, clone size, J gene, CDR3 DNA, CDR3 protein. D genes are given only for firm matches. Only some rows state a clone size, as once, few, many or a class for expanded clones.

v_gene: TRBV11-1
d_gene: TRBD1
abundance: once
j_gene: TRBJ1-2
CDR3nt: TGTGCCAGCAGACCGACTGGCAGGGGGCCCTATGGCTACACCTTC
CDR3aa: CASRPTGRGPYGYTF

v_gene: TRBV13
d_gene: -
abundance: -
j_gene: TRBJ1-1
CDR3nt: TGTGCCAGCAGCTTCCAGGGTGGTACTGAAGCTTTCTTT
CDR3aa: CASSFQGGTEAFF

v_gene: TRBV19
d_gene: -
abundance: -
j_gene: TRBJ2-1
CDR3nt: TGTGCCAGTAGTATTTACCGGGGGACTGAGCAGTTCTTC
CDR3aa: CASSIYRGTEQFF

v_gene: TRBV18
d_gene: TRBD1
abundance: -
j_gene: TRBJ1-3
CDR3nt: TGTGCCAGCCTGCGGACAGGACAAAACACCATATATTTT
CDR3aa: CASLRTGQNTIYF

v_gene: TRBV2
d_gene: -
abundance: -
j_gene: TRBJ2-7
CDR3nt: TGTGCCAGCAGACCTCAGGGGTTAGACTACTACGAGCAGTACTTC
CDR3aa: CASRPQGLDYYEQYF

v_gene: TRBV11-2
d_gene: TRBD1
abundance: -
j_gene: TRBJ2-3
CDR3nt: TGTGCCAGCACCCAAGGGGGGACAGGGGGTCGTACGCAGTATTTT
CDR3aa: CASTQGGTGGRTQYF

v_gene: TRBV6-5
d_gene: -
abundance: few
j_gene: TRBJ1-2
CDR3nt: TGTGCCAGCAGTTACCCAGAGGACAATAACTATGGCTACACCTTC
CDR3aa: CASSYPEDNNYGYTF

v_gene: TRBV6-5
d_gene: -
abundance: -
j_gene: TRBJ2-1
CDR3nt: TGTGCCAGCAAAGGGGGTTTCTACAATGAGCAGTTCTTC
CDR3aa: CASKGGFYNEQFF

v_gene: TRBV7-8
d_gene: TRBD1
abundance: -
j_gene: TRBJ2-2
CDR3nt: TGTGCCAGCAGCGATACAGGGGGCCCCACCGGGGAGCTGTTTTTT
CDR3aa: CASSDTGGPTGELFF

v_gene: TRBV14
d_gene: TRBD1
abundance: -
j_gene: TRBJ1-1
CDR3nt: TGTGCCAGCAGAAAGACAGGGGGGGGCACTGAAGCTTTCTTT
CDR3aa: CASRKTGGGTEAFF

v_gene: TRBV28
d_gene: TRBD1
abundance: few
j_gene: TRBJ2-1
CDR3nt: TGTGCCAGCAGTAAACCGGGACAGGGTGGAGGCGAGCAGTTCTTC
CDR3aa: CASSKPGQGGGEQFF

v_gene: TRBV5-5
d_gene: -
abundance: -
j_gene: TRBJ2-1
CDR3nt: TGTGCCAGCAGCTTGGCCGGGGTCAAGGGGGATGAGCAGTTCTTC
CDR3aa: CASSLAGVKGDEQFF

v_gene: TRBV9
d_gene: TRBD1
abundance: -
j_gene: TRBJ1-3
CDR3nt: TGTGCCAGCAGCGTTATTGACAGGGGGCCTGGAAACACCATATATTTT
CDR3aa: CASSVIDRGPGNTIYF

v_gene: TRBV4-1
d_gene: TRBD1
abundance: -
j_gene: TRBJ2-7
CDR3nt: TGCGCCAGCAGCCAAGAATCGGGACAGGTAGACGAGCAGTACTTC
CDR3aa: CASSQESGQVDEQYF

v_gene: TRBV28
d_gene: TRBD1
abundance: -
j_gene: TRBJ2-3
CDR3nt: TGTGCCAGCAGTAGTGACAGGGACCAGAGCACAGATACGCAGTATTTT
CDR3aa: CASSSDRDQSTDTQYF

v_gene: TRBV7-2
d_gene: -
abundance: -
j_gene: TRBJ2-7
CDR3nt: TGTGCCAGCAGCTTAGAGGCAGGCCATCCCTACGAGCAGTACTTC
CDR3aa: CASSLEAGHPYEQYF